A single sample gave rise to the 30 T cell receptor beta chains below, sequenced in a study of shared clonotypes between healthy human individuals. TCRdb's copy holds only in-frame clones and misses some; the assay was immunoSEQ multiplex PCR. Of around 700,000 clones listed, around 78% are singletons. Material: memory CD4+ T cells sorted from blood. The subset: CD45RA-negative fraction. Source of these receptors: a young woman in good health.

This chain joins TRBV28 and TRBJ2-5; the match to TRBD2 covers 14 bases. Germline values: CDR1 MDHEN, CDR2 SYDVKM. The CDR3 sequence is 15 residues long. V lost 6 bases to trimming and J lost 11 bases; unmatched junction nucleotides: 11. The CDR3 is CASSLPGLAGDEQYF. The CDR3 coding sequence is TGTGCCAGCAGCCTCCCGGGACTAGCGGGAGATGAGCAGTACTTC.

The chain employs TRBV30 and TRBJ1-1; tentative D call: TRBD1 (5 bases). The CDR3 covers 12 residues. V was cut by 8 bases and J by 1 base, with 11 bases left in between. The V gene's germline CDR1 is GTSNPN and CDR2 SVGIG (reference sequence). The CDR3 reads CAGGDANTEAFF. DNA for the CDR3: TGTGCCGGAGGGGACGCGAACACTGAAGCTTTCTTT.

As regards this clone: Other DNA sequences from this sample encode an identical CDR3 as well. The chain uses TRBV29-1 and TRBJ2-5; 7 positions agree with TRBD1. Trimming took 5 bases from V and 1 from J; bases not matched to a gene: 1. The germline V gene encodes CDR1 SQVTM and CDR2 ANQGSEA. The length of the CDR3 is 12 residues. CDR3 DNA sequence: TGCAGCGTTAGACAGGGCCAAGAGACCCAGTACTTC. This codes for CSVRQGQETQYF.

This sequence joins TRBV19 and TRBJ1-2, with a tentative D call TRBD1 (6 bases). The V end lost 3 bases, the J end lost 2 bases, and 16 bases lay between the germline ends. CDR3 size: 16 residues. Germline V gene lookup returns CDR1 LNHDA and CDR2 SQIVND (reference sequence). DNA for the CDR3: TGTGCCAGTAGTATCTGGCAGGGGATTAGCAACTATGGCTACACCTTC. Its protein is CASSIWQGISNYGYTF. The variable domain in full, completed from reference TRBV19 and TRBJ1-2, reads DGGITQSPKYLFRKEGQNVTLSCEQNLNHDAMYWYRQDPGQGLRLIYYSQIVNDFQKGDIAEGYSVSREKKESFPLTVTSAQKNPTAFYLCASSIWQGISNYGYTFGSGTRLTVV.

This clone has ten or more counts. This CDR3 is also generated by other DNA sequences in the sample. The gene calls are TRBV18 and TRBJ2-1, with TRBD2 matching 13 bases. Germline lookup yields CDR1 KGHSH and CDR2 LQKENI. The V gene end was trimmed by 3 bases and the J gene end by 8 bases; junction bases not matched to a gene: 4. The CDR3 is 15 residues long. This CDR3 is CASSPGLAGDDEQFF. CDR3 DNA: TGTGCCAGCTCACCCGGACTAGCGGGAGACGATGAGCAGTTCTTC.

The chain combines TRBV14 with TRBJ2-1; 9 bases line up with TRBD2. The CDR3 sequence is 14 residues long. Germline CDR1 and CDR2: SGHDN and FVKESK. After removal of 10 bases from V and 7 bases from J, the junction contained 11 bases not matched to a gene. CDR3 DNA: TGTGCCAACCTTAGCGGGAGAACGGAAAATGAGCAGTTCTTC. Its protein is CANLSGRTENEQFF.

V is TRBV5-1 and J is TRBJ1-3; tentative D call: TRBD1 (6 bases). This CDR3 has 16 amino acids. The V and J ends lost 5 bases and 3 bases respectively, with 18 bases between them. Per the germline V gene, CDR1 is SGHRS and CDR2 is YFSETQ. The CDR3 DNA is TGCGCCAGCAGGGTCGATCAGGGGAAGGGTGGAAACACCATATATTTT. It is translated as CASRVDQGKGGNTIYF.

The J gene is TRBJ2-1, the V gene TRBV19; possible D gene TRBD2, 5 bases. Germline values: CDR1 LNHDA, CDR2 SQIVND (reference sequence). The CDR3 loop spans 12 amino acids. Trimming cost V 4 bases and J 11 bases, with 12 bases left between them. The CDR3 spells CASSTYEGKQFF. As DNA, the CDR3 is TGTGCCAGTAGTACATATGAGGGTAAGCAGTTCTTC.

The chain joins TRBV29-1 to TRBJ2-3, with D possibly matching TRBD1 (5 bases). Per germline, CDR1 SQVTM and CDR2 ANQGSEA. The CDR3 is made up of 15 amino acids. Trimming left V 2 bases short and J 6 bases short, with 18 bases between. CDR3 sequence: CSVEPRGWGSDTQYF. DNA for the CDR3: TGCAGCGTTGAACCTAGGGGTTGGGGTTCGGATACGCAGTATTTT.

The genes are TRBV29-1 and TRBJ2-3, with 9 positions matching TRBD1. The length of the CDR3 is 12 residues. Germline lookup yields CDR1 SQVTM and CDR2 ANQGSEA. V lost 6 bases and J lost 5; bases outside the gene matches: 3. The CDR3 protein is CSVGTGRDTQYF. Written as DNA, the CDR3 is TGCAGCGTCGGGACAGGGAGAGATACGCAGTATTTT.

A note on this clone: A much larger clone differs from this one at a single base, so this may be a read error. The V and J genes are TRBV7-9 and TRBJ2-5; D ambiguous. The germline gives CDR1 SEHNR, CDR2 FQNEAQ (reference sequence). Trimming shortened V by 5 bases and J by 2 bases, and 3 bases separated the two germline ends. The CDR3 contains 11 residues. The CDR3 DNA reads TGTGCCAGCAGCGCACAAGAGACCCAGTACTTC. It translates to CASSAQETQYF.

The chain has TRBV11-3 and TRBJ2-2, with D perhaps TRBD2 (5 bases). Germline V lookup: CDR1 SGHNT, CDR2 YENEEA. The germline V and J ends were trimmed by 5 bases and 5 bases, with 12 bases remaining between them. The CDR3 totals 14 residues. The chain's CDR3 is CASSPGGFTGELFF. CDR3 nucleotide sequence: TGTGCCAGCAGCCCCGGCGGGTTTACCGGGGAGCTGTTTTTT.

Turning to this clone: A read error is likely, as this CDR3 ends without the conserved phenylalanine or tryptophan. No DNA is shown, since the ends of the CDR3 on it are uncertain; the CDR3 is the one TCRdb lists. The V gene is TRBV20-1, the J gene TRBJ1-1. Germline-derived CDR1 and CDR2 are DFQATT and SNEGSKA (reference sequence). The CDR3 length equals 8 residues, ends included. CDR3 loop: CSAPTHGT.

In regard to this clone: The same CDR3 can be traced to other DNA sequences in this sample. In DNA form, the CDR3 reads TGCGCCAGCAGCCCGGGACTTAACACCGGGGAGCTGTTTTTT. Residues: CASSPGLNTGELFF. The V call is TRBV5-1, the J call TRBJ2-2; D is possibly TRBD2 (6 bases). The V end lost 4 bases, the J end lost 2 bases, and 9 bases lay between the germline ends. The germline gives CDR1 SGHRS, CDR2 YFSETQ. This CDR3 has 14 residues.

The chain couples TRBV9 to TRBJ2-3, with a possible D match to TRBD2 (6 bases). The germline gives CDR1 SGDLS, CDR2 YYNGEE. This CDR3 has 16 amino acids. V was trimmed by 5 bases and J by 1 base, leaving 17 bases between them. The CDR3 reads CASSSTRLGGTDTQYF. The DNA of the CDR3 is TGTGCCAGCAGTTCGACTCGACTAGGGGGCACAGATACGCAGTATTTT.

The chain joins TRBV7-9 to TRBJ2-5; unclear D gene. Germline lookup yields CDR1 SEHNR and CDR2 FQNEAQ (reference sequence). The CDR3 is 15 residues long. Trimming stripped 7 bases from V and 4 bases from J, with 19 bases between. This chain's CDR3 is CASKAQRIGVETQYF. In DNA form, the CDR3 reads TGTGCCAGCAAAGCCCAGCGCATTGGTGTAGAGACCCAGTACTTC.

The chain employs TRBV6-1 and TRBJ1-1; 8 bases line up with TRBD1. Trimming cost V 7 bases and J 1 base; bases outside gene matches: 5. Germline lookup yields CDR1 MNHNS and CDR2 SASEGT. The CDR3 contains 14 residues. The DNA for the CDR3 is TGTGCCAGCACCACAGGGGGAAGGAACACTGAAGCTTTCTTT. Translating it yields CASTTGGRNTEAFF.

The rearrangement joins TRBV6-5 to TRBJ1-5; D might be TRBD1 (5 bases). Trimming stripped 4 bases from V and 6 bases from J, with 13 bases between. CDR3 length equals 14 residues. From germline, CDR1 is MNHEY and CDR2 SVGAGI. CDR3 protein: CASSWAREGQPQHF. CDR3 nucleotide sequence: TGTGCCAGCAGTTGGGCCAGGGAGGGTCAGCCCCAGCATTTT.

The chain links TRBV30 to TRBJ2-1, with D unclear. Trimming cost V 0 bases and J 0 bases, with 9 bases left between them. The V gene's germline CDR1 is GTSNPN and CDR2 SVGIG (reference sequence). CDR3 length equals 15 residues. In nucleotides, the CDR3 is TGTGCCTGGAGTGTGGTATATAGCTCCTACAATGAGCAGTTCTTC. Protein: CAWSVVYSSYNEQFF.

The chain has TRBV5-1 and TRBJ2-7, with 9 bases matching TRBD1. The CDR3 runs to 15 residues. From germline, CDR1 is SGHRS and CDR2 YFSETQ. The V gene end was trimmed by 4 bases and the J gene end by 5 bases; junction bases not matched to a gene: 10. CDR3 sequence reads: CASSPGDRASNEQYF. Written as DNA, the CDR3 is TGCGCCAGCAGCCCGGGGGACAGGGCATCGAACGAGCAGTACTTC. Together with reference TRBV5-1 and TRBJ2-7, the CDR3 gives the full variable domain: KAGVTQTPRYLIKTRGQQVTLSCSPISGHRSVSWYQQTPGQGLQFLFEYFSETQRNKGNFPGRFSGRQFSNSRSEMNVSTLELGDSALYLCASSPGDRASNEQYFGPGTRLTVT.

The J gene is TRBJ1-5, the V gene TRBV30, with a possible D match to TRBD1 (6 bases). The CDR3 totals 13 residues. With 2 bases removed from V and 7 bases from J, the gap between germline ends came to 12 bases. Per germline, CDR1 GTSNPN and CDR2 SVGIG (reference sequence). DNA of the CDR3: TGTGCCTGGAGTAGCGGGGGCGAACAGCCCCAGCATTTT. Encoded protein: CAWSSGGEQPQHF.

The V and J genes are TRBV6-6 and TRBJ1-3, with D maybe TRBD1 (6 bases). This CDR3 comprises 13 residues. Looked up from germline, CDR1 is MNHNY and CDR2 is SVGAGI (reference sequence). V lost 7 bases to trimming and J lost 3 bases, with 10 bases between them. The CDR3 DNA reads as TGTGCCAGCACCGGGACATTTGGAAACACCATATATTTT. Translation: CASTGTFGNTIYF.

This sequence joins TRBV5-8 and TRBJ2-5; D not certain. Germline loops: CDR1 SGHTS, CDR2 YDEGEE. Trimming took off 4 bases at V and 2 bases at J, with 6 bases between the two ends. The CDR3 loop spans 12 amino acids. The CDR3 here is CASSLNQETQYF. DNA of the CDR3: TGTGCCAGCAGCCTGAATCAAGAGACCCAGTACTTC.

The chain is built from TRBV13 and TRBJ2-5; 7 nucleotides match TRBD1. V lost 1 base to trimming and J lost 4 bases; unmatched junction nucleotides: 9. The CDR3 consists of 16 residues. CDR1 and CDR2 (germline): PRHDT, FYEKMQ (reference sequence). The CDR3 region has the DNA TGTGCCAGCAGCTTAGATTTGGGACAGAAGCGAGAGACCCAGTACTTC. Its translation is CASSLDLGQKRETQYF.

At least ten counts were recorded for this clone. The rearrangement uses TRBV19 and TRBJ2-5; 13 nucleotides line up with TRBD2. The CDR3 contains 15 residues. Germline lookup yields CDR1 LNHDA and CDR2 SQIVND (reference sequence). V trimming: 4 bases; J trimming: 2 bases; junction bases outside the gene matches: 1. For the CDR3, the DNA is TGTGCCAGTAGTAGGGGACTAGCGGGGCAAGAGACCCAGTACTTC. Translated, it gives CASSRGLAGQETQYF.

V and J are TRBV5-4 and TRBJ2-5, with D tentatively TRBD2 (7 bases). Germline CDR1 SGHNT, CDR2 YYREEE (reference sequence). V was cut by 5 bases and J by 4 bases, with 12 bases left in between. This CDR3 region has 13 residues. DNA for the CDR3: TGTGCCAGCAGAACTAGGGGGGGAGAGACCCAGTACTTC. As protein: CASRTRGGETQYF.

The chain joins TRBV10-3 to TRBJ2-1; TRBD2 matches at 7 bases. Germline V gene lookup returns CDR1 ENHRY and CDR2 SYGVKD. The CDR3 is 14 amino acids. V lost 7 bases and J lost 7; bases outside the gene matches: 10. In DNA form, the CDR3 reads TGTGCCATCACCCGGGAGGCTGGGGGAAATGAGCAGTTCTTC. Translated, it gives CAITREAGGNEQFF.

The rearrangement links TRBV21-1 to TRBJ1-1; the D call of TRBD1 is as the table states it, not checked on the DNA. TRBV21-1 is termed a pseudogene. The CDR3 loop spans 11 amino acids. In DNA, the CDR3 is TGTGCCAGCCATGGGGGCGCTGAAGCTTTCTTT. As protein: CASHGGAEAFF.

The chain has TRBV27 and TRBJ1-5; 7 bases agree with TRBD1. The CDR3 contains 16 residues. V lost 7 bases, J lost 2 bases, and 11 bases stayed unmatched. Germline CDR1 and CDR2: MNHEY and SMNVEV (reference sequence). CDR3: CASTPSQGLGNQPQHF. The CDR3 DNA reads TGTGCCAGCACCCCCTCACAGGGGTTGGGCAATCAGCCCCAGCATTTT.

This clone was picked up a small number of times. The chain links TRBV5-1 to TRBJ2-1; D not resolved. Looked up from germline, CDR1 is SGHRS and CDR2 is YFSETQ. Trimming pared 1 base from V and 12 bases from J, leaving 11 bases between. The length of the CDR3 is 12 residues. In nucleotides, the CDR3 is TGCGCCAGCAGCTTGAACGGTTTCGGGCAGTTCTTC. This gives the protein CASSLNGFGQFF.